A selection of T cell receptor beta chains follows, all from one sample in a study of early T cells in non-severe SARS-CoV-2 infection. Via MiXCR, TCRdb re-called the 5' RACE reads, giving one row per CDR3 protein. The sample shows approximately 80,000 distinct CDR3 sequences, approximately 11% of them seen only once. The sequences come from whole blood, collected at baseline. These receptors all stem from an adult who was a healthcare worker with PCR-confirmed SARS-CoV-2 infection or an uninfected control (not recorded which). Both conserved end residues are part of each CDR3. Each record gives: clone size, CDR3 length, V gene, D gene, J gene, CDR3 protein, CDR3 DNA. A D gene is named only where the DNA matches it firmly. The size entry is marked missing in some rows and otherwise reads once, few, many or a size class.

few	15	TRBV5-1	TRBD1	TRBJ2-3	CASSLDRGVTDTQYF	TGCGCCAGCAGCCTGGACAGGGGGGTGACAGATACGCAGTATTTT
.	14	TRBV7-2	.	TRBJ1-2	CASSLSRTARGYTF	TGTGCCAGCAGCTTATCCCGGACCGCTCGCGGCTACACCTTC
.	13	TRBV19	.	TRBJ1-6	CASSDELGSPLHF	TGTGCCAGTAGCGACGAACTCGGGTCACCCCTCCACTTT
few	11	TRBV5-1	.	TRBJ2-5	CASSLAKTQYF	TGCGCCAGCAGCTTGGCGAAGACCCAGTACTTC
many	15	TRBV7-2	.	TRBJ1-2	CASTPVTGKTYGYTF	TGTGCCAGCACCCCAGTCACAGGGAAAACCTATGGCTACACCTTC
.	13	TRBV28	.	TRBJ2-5	CASSPTGQETQYF	TGTGCCAGCAGTCCGACAGGTCAAGAGACCCAGTACTTC
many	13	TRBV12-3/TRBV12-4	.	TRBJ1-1	CASSLPGNTEAFF	TGTGCCAGCAGCCTCCCAGGGAACACTGAAGCTTTCTTT
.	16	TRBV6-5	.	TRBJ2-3	CASSYSRGGSTDTQYF	TGTGCCAGCAGTTACTCTCGTGGGGGTTCCACAGATACGCAGTATTTT
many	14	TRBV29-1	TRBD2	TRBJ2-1	CSVVGTSSYNEQFF	TGCAGCGTTGTCGGGACTAGCTCCTACAATGAGCAGTTCTTC
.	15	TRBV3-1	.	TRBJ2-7	CASSQPGLRSYEQYF	TGTGCCAGCAGCCAGCCGGGACTCAGGTCCTACGAGCAGTACTTC
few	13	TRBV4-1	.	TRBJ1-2	CASPNGPGHGYTF	TGCGCCAGCCCAAATGGGCCGGGCCATGGCTACACCTTC
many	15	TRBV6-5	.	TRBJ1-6	CASSPGVGEGSPLHF	TGTGCCAGCAGCCCAGGGGTCGGAGAGGGTTCACCCCTCCACTTT
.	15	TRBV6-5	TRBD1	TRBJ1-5	CASSPDRVSNQPQHF	TGTGCCAGCAGTCCTGACAGGGTGAGCAATCAGCCCCAGCATTTT
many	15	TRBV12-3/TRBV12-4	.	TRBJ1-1	CASSLLQGVNTEAFF	TGTGCCAGCAGTTTGCTCCAAGGGGTGAACACTGAAGCTTTCTTT
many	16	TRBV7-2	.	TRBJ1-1	CASSLAAGPNPIEAFF	TGTGCCAGCAGCTTAGCGGCGGGACCAAACCCCATAGAAGCTTTCTTT
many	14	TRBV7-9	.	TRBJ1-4	CASSRRDGHEKLFF	TGTGCCAGCAGCCGCCGGGACGGCCATGAAAAACTGTTTTTT
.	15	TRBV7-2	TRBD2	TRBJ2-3	CASSLSRGVTDTQYF	TGTGCCAGCAGCCTTAGCCGGGGGGTCACAGATACGCAGTATTTT
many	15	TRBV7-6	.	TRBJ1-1	CASSLSGNLGSDAFF	TGTGCCAGCAGCTTATCAGGGAACCTAGGATCTGACGCTTTCTTT
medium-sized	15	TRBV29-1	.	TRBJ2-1	CSVETGEGVYNEQFF	TGCAGCGTTGAGACAGGGGAGGGGGTTTACAATGAGCAGTTCTTC
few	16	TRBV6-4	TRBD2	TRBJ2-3	CASSGTSSGDTDTQYF	TGTGCCAGCAGTGGAACGTCTAGCGGGGACACAGATACGCAGTATTTT
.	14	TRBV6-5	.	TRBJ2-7	CASSPRDRPYEQYF	TGTGCCAGCAGTCCCCGGGACCGACCCTACGAGCAGTACTTC
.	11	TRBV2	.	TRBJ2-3	CASSPRDTQYF	TGTGCCAGCAGTCCCCGGGATACGCAGTATTTT
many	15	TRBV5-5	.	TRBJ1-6	CASSWGRRDNSPLHF	TGTGCCAGCAGCTGGGGACGGAGAGATAATTCACCCCTCCACTTT
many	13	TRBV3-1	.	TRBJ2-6	CASSSPGANVLTF	TGTGCCAGCAGCTCACCTGGGGCCAACGTCCTGACTTTC
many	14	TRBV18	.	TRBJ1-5	CASSPGAGNQPQHF	TGTGCCAGCTCACCAGGGGCAGGGAATCAGCCCCAGCATTTT
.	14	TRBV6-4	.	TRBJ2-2	CASSFGRDTGELFF	TGTGCCAGCAGCTTCGGTAGAGACACCGGGGAGCTGTTTTTT
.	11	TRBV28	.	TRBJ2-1	CASSLQREQFF	TGTGCCAGCAGTTTACAGCGGGAGCAGTTCTTC
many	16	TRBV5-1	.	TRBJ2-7	CASSPGQLLYSYEQYF	TGCGCCAGCAGCCCCGGACAGCTATTATACTCCTACGAGCAGTACTTC
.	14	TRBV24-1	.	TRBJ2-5	CATSVGSTSPTQYF	TGTGCCACCAGTGTAGGTTCGACTAGTCCGACCCAGTACTTC
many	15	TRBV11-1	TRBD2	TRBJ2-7	CASSRRTSGGYEQYF	TGTGCCAGCAGCCGTAGGACTAGCGGGGGCTACGAGCAGTACTTC
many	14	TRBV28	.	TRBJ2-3	CASKLGQSTDTQYF	TGTGCCAGCAAACTGGGGCAGAGCACAGATACGCAGTATTTT
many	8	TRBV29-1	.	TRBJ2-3	CWGNTQYF	TGTTGGGGGAATACGCAGTATTTT
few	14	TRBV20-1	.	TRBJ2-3	CSAVRAWDTDTQYF	TGCAGTGCTGTTCGGGCCTGGGACACAGATACGCAGTATTTT
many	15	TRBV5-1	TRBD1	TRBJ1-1	CASSLESFVTGAAFF	TGCGCCAGCAGCTTGGAAAGTTTCGTGACAGGGGCCGCTTTCTTT
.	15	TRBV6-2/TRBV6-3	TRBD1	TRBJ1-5	CASSYSNRGLEPQHF	TGTGCCAGCAGTTACTCGAACAGGGGCTTGGAGCCCCAGCATTTT
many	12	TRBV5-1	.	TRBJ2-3	CASSTGPDTQYF	TGCGCCAGCAGCACCGGTCCAGATACGCAGTATTTT
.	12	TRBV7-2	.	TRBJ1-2	CASSSLGWWYTF	TGTGCCAGCAGCTCGTTAGGTTGGTGGTACACCTTC
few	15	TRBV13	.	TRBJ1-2	CASSATGYWYGGYTF	TGTGCCAGCAGCGCCACAGGGTACTGGTATGGTGGCTACACCTTC
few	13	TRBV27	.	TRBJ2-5	CASSLRSAGTQYF	TGTGCCAGCAGTTTAAGGTCCGCAGGGACCCAGTACTTC
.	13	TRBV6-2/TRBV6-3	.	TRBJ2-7	CASSGTPPYEQYF	TGTGCCAGCAGTGGGACACCCCCCTACGAGCAGTACTTC